One and the same sample provided the 32 T cell receptor beta chains below, sequenced in a study of T cell changes during pregnancy in multiple sclerosis. Using immunoSEQ multiplex PCR, the repertoire was profiled, and TCRdb retains in-frame clones only, with some absent. The sample has tens of thousands of clones, more than 85% seen once. Material: peripheral blood, obtained after pregnancy. All receptors derive from a female donor with multiple sclerosis, enrolled in a pregnancy study.

V is TRBV9 and J is TRBJ1-3; D perhaps matches TRBD1 (6 bases). The V and J ends lost 0 bases and 7 bases respectively, with 14 bases between them. The CDR3 is 15 amino acids. CDR1 and CDR2 from the germline V gene are SGDLS and YYNGEE. In DNA form, the CDR3 reads TGTGCCAGCAGCGTAGAGGGCGGGGGGGGCAACACCATATATTTT. Translating gives CASSVEGGGGNTIYF.

The chain links TRBV5-4 to TRBJ2-1, with 9 bases aligning to TRBD1. This CDR3 has 16 amino acids. The germline V gene has CDR1 SGHNT and CDR2 YYREEE (reference sequence). V shed 6 bases and J 11 bases; nucleotides not matched to a gene: 18. CDR3 nucleotides: TGTGCCAGCACCCCGGGGACAGGGACTGGATTAATGAAGCAGTTCTTC. Translated: CASTPGTGTGLMKQFF.

A few counts support this clone. The V call is TRBV30, the J call TRBJ1-1, with D perhaps matching TRBD1 (6 bases). Germline CDR1 GTSNPN, CDR2 SVGIG (reference sequence). The CDR3 is made up of 11 amino acids. The V end was cut by 3 bases, the J end by 8 bases, with 10 bases between. CDR3 residues: CAWSDRPEAFF. CDR3 sequence (DNA): TGTGCCTGGAGCGACAGGCCAGAAGCTTTCTTT. The complete variable domain, with remaining parts taken from reference TRBV30 and TRBJ1-1, reads SQTIHQWPATLVQPVGSPLSLECTVEGTSNPNLYWYRQAAGRGLQLLFYSVGIGQISSEVPQNLSASRPQDRQFILSSKKLLLSDSGFYLCAWSDRPEAFFGQGTRLTVV.

The chain has TRBV11-1 and TRBJ2-1; 7 nucleotides line up with TRBD1. Germline V gives CDR1 SGHAT, CDR2 FQDESV (reference sequence). CDR3 length: 15 amino acids. After removal of 6 bases from V and 4 bases from J, the junction contained 9 bases not matched to a gene. CDR3 in amino acids: CASSPGRGLYNEQFF. The CDR3 DNA is TGTGCCAGCAGTCCCGGAAGGGGGCTATACAATGAGCAGTTCTTC.

The chain uses TRBV10-3 and TRBJ2-5; 11 bases line up with TRBD2. The CDR3 has 15 amino acids. Per germline, CDR1 ENHRY and CDR2 SYGVKD. Losses at the gene ends were 6 bases for V and 5 bases for J; bases not matched to a gene: 8. The CDR3 sequence is CAIRPTSGEGETQYF. CDR3 nucleotide sequence: TGTGCCATCAGACCGACTAGCGGGGAGGGGGAGACCCAGTACTTC.

This rearrangement joins TRBV4-3 to TRBJ1-6, with D unclear. This CDR3 spans 16 amino acids. CDR1 is LGHNA, CDR2 YSLEER, per germline. Deletions cut 1 base from V and 6 bases from J, with 13 bases between. This CDR3 reads CASSQGSRVGNSPLHF. In DNA form, the CDR3 reads TGCGCCAGCAGCCAAGGGTCGCGGGTTGGTAATTCACCCCTCCACTTT.

This chain connects TRBV5-1 to TRBJ2-1; D remains ambiguous. CDR1 and CDR2 (germline): SGHRS, YFSETQ. This CDR3 region has 16 residues. The V gene lost 1 base and the J gene lost 0 bases, with 11 bases spanning the gap. The CDR3 DNA is TGCGCCAGCAGCTTGACTACCCTGAGCTCCTACAATGAGCAGTTCTTC. Translated, it gives CASSLTTLSSYNEQFF.

This clone occurred a few times. The genes are TRBV4-2 and TRBJ1-1, with D unresolved. Per germline, CDR1 LGHNA and CDR2 YNFKEQ. Trimming pared 0 bases from V and 1 base from J, leaving 9 bases between. The CDR3 is made up of 15 amino acids. CDR3 in DNA: TGTGCCAGCAGCCAAGATCGTACTGAGAACACTGAAGCTTTCTTT. Translation: CASSQDRTENTEAFF.

This rearrangement joins TRBV4-2 to TRBJ2-7; weak D call: TRBD1 (6 bases). V was trimmed by 1 base and J by 5 bases, leaving 15 bases between them. CDR3 size: 15 residues. Per the germline V gene, CDR1 is LGHNA and CDR2 is YNFKEQ. CDR3 residues: CASSQGKQQGNEQYF. The CDR3 DNA sequence: TGTGCCAGCAGCCAAGGTAAACAACAGGGTAACGAGCAGTACTTC.

This clone has more than one count but fewer than ten. The chain has TRBV11-3 and TRBJ1-1, with unresolved D. The CDR3 covers 13 residues. V lost 2 bases and J 1 base, leaving 5 bases between the germline ends. From germline, CDR1 is SGHNT and CDR2 YENEEA. The CDR3 DNA reads as TGTGCCAGCAGCTTAAACAGGAACACTGAAGCTTTCTTT. It is translated as CASSLNRNTEAFF.

This clone was counted once. The chain has TRBV9 and TRBJ1-5, with 9 bases lining up with TRBD1. Germline CDR1 reads SGDLS; CDR2 reads YYNGEE. V dropped 5 bases and J dropped 7; count of bases not matched to a gene: 7. This CDR3 is built from 14 residues. The CDR3 loop reads CASSGQGPYQPQHF. The CDR3 DNA sequence: TGTGCCAGCAGTGGACAGGGGCCCTACCAGCCCCAGCATTTT. The full variable domain, its missing parts supplied by reference TRBV9 and TRBJ1-5, is DSGVTQTPKHLITATGQRVTLRCSPRSGDLSVYWYQQSLDQGLQFLIQYYNGEERAKGNILERFSAQQFPDLHSELNLSSLELGDSALYFCASSGQGPYQPQHFGDGTRLSIL.

The chain combines TRBV7-3 with TRBJ2-2, with D unresolved. The ends were cut back, 4 bases at V and 4 bases at J, with 4 bases in the middle. CDR3 size: 12 residues. Germline V gene lookup returns CDR1 SGHTA and CDR2 FQGTGA. CDR3 amino acids: CASSSFTGELFF. DNA for the CDR3: TGTGCCAGCAGCTCTTTCACCGGGGAGCTGTTTTTT.

This sequence joins TRBV15 and TRBJ1-2; D is perhaps TRBD1 (6 bases). The CDR3 sequence is 16 residues long. With 0 bases removed from V and 6 bases from J, the gap between germline ends came to 17 bases. Germline CDR1 LNHNV, CDR2 YYDKDF (reference sequence). The DNA of the CDR3 is TGTGCCACCAGCAGAGACAAGACAGGCTGGAAGGATGGCTACACCTTC. Translated: CATSRDKTGWKDGYTF. Using reference TRBV15 and TRBJ1-2 for the parts outside the CDR3, the full variable domain is DAMVIQNPRYQVTQFGKPVTLSCSQTLNHNVMYWYQQKSSQAPKLLFHYYDKDFNNEADTPDNFQSRRPNTSFCFLDIRSPGLGDTAMYLCATSRDKTGWKDGYTFGSGTRLTVV.

The chain combines TRBV7-2 with TRBJ1-2, with 7 bases aligning to TRBD1. Germline CDR1 SGHTA, CDR2 FQGNSA. The CDR3 consists of 14 residues. Trimming cost V 7 bases and J 4 bases; bases outside gene matches: 9. CDR3 nucleotides: TGTGCCAGCACCACAACAGGGGTAGGCTATGGCTACACCTTC. Translation: CASTTTGVGYGYTF.

J is TRBJ1-1 and V is TRBV9; D is ambiguous. The germline V and J ends were trimmed by 0 bases and 1 base, with 7 bases remaining between them. Germline loops: CDR1 SGDLS, CDR2 YYNGEE. CDR3 length: 14 residues. Here the CDR3 reads CASSVGSGNTEAFF. The CDR3 DNA follows: TGTGCCAGCAGCGTAGGGTCAGGGAACACTGAAGCTTTCTTT.

The chain is built from TRBV6-1 and TRBJ1-2, with TRBD1 matching 9 bases. Per the germline V gene, CDR1 is MNHNS and CDR2 is SASEGT. The CDR3 is 16 residues long. The V gene end was trimmed by 3 bases and the J gene end by 4 bases; junction bases not matched to a gene: 9. CDR3 in amino acids: CASSDTTGGLLYGYTF. The DNA for the CDR3 is TGTGCCAGCAGTGACACGACAGGGGGACTTCTCTATGGCTACACCTTC.

The DNA for the CDR3 is TGTGCCAGCAGCTTGGAGGTAGCGGGGGTGAACACCGGGGAGCTGTTTTTT. Translation: CASSLEVAGVNTGELFF. The chain employs TRBV5-4 and TRBJ2-2; TRBD2 agrees at 9 bases. V dropped 0 bases and J dropped 1; count of bases not matched to a gene: 4. The length of the CDR3 is 17 residues. Germline CDR1 and CDR2: SGHNT and YYREEE (reference sequence).

The chain is built from TRBV2 and TRBJ1-5; TRBD1 might be the D (5 bases). Germline V gene sequence: CDR1 SNHLY, CDR2 FYNNEI. The CDR3 consists of 14 residues. V was cut by 1 base and J by 5 bases, with 9 bases left in between. CDR3 sequence (DNA): TGTGCCAGCAGTGAAGGGACACGGGATCAGCCCCAGCATTTT. Translation gives CASSEGTRDQPQHF.

This clone occurred once. The V gene is TRBV15, the J gene TRBJ2-1; the D gene is possibly TRBD1 (6 bases). The CDR3 covers 15 residues. The germline CDR1 and CDR2 sequences are LNHNV and YYDKDF (reference sequence). V lost 0 bases to trimming and J lost 5 bases, with 11 bases between them. The chain's CDR3 is CATSRDYAGDNEQFF. The DNA of the CDR3 is TGTGCCACCAGCAGAGATTATGCAGGGGACAATGAGCAGTTCTTC.

The rearrangement uses TRBV5-1 and TRBJ1-2; tentatively, D is TRBD1 (5 bases). The CDR3 runs to 13 residues. V was shortened by 4 bases and J by 1 base, with 8 bases between the two germline ends. Germline V gives CDR1 SGHRS, CDR2 YFSETQ. The CDR3 region has the DNA TGCGCCAGCAGCGGGCAGGGTAACTATGGCTACACCTTC. Amino acid sequence: CASSGQGNYGYTF.

The J gene is TRBJ2-7, the V gene TRBV5-1; 8 positions agree with TRBD1. V gave up 1 base and J gave up 7 bases; unmatched junction bases: 16. CDR1 is SGHRS, CDR2 YFSETQ, per germline. CDR3 length equals 17 residues. The CDR3, as DNA: TGCGCCAGCAGCTTGACAGGGACAGGTGCAAAAACGGGGGAGCAGTACTTC. Residues: CASSLTGTGAKTGEQYF.

V is TRBV4-3 and J is TRBJ1-5; D is unresolved. CDR1 and CDR2 (germline): LGHNA, YSLEER. The CDR3 covers 13 residues. V gave up 0 bases and J gave up 5 bases, with 5 bases separating them. The CDR3 sequence: CASSQESHQPQHF. CDR3 coding DNA: TGCGCCAGCAGCCAAGAGAGCCATCAGCCCCAGCATTTT.

This sequence joins TRBV18 and TRBJ2-7; 9 positions agree with TRBD1. The V and J ends lost 5 bases and 3 bases, in that order; junction bases with no gene match: 5. CDR3 length: 14 residues. In germline, CDR1 is KGHSH, CDR2 LQKENI. The CDR3 nucleotides are TGTGCCAGCTCAGCCGGGACAGGGTACTACGAGCAGTACTTC. This translates into CASSAGTGYYEQYF.

In this sample, this clone turned up a few times. The rearrangement joins TRBV4-1 to TRBJ1-1, with D maybe TRBD1 (6 bases). Trimming removed 5 bases at V and 1 base at J, with 17 bases between. Per the germline V gene, CDR1 is MGHRA and CDR2 is YSYEKL. This CDR3 is 16 amino acids long. CDR3 nucleotides: TGCGCCAGCAGCACTCGACAGGAACAAGGGAACACTGAAGCTTTCTTT. It is translated as CASSTRQEQGNTEAFF.

The V call is TRBV7-8, the J call TRBJ2-7, with D possibly matching TRBD2 (5 bases). V was clipped by 6 bases and J by 2 bases, with 14 bases between them. Per the germline V gene, CDR1 is SGHVS and CDR2 is FQNEAQ. CDR3 size: 14 residues. Here the CDR3 DNA reads TGTGCCAGCAGTCTCGGACTCACGCCCTACGAGCAGTACTTC. This sequence encodes CASSLGLTPYEQYF.

This sequence joins TRBV7-9 and TRBJ1-1; no clear D. The V gene's germline CDR1 is SEHNR and CDR2 FQNEAQ (reference sequence). The CDR3 is 12 residues long. Trimming took 5 bases from V and 3 from J, leaving 7 bases between them. CDR3 coding DNA: TGTGCCAGCAGCCACCGGGACACTGAAGCTTTCTTT. Protein sequence: CASSHRDTEAFF.

V usage is TRBV7-6 and J usage is TRBJ1-6; 8 nucleotides line up with TRBD1. The CDR3 spans 17 residues. Germline V gives CDR1 SGHVS, CDR2 FNYEAQ. V gave up 2 bases and J gave up 5 bases; unmatched junction bases: 8. The CDR3 sequence is CASSLYAWGQDNSPLHF. CDR3 nucleotides: TGTGCCAGCAGCTTATATGCTTGGGGACAGGATAATTCACCCCTCCACTTT.

This rearrangement joins TRBV21-1 to TRBJ1-1; TRBD1, the table's D call, was not compared with the DNA. TRBV21-1 is a pseudogene. The CDR3 contains 11 residues. The CDR3 region is CASSKGTVAFF. The DNA for the CDR3 is TGTGCCAGCAGCAAGGGGACAGTAGCTTTCTTT.

This sequence joins TRBV4-2 and TRBJ2-1, with TRBD2 matching over 16 bases. The CDR3 contains 15 residues. CDR1 is LGHNA, CDR2 YNFKEQ, per germline. V gave up 3 bases and J gave up 9 bases; unmatched junction bases: 2. This CDR3 reads CASSQGTSGGGEQFF. As DNA, the CDR3 is TGTGCCAGCAGCCAGGGGACTAGCGGGGGGGGTGAGCAGTTCTTC.

The chain's CDR3 is CASSFFPYEQYF. In DNA form, the CDR3 reads TGTGCCAGCAGCTTTTTTCCCTACGAGCAGTACTTC. The gene calls are TRBV5-4 and TRBJ2-5; no reliable D call. TRBJ2-7 explains the end of the DNA better; the J call may be wrong. The germline gives CDR1 SGHNT, CDR2 YYREEE (reference sequence). The length of the CDR3 is 12 residues.

This rearrangement joins TRBV5-6 to TRBJ2-2; 7 nucleotides agree with TRBD1. The germline gives CDR1 SGHDT, CDR2 YYEEEE. The ends lost 4 bases at V and 11 bases at J; junction bases unmatched: 8. The length of the CDR3 is 13 residues. CDR3 coding DNA: TGTGCCAGCAGCGTGGGGCACAGGGGAGAGCTGTTTTTT. Amino acids: CASSVGHRGELFF.

The chain carries TRBV18 and TRBJ1-2, with TRBD1 matching 7 bases. Losses at the gene ends were 0 bases for V and 2 bases for J; bases not matched to a gene: 0. Germline V gene sequence: CDR1 KGHSH, CDR2 LQKENI. The CDR3 contains 14 residues. The CDR3: CASSPPGQNYGYTF. The CDR3 DNA follows: TGTGCCAGCTCACCACCGGGACAGAACTATGGCTACACCTTC.